This is a list of T cell receptor beta chains from one sample in a study of T cell changes during pregnancy in multiple sclerosis. Measured with immunoSEQ multiplex PCR; TCRdb has only the in-frame clones, and not every one. The sample carries some 64,000 clones, about 90% recorded once. The sample here was peripheral blood, taken in the second trimester of pregnancy. These receptors originate from a female donor in good health, enrolled as a control in a pregnancy study. CDR3s include the opening cysteine and the closing phenylalanine or tryptophan. The D gene is left open where the match is weak. Size is omitted from some rows. Given values are once, few, many or a class for expanded clones.

V gene,clone size,D gene,J gene,CDR3 protein,CDR3 DNA
TRBV27,.,.,TRBJ1-2,CASSLTGWGNYGYTF,TGTGCCAGCAGCCTGACAGGTTGGGGGAACTATGGCTACACCTTC
TRBV15,once,.,TRBJ2-5,CATSRSSQETQYF,TGTGCCACCAGCAGATCTAGCCAAGAGACCCAGTACTTC
TRBV5-1,.,TRBD2,TRBJ2-5,CASSPSGTVGTQYF,TGCGCCAGCAGCCCTAGCGGGACCGTGGGGACCCAGTACTTC
TRBV9,.,.,TRBJ2-3,CASSPDTFTDTQYF,TGTGCCAGCAGCCCCGACACTTTCACAGATACGCAGTATTTT
TRBV25-1,.,.,TRBJ1-2,CASSESRDVGGYTF,TGTGCCAGCAGTGAGTCGCGGGATGTCGGTGGCTACACCTTC
TRBV5-1,.,.,TRBJ2-7,CASSLATGGDLSEQYF,TGCGCCAGCAGCTTGGCCACGGGCGGGGACCTCTCCGAGCAGTACTTC
TRBV7-3,once,.,TRBJ1-6,CASSLQARNSPLHF,TGTGCCAGCAGCTTACAGGCTCGTAATTCACCCCTCCACTTT
TRBV5-4,.,.,TRBJ1-3,CASSPGSGSGNTIYF,TGTGCCAGCAGCCCAGGCTCAGGGTCCGGAAACACCATATATTTT
TRBV5-5,.,TRBD2,TRBJ2-3,CASSRTSGREYTQYF,TGTGCCAGCAGCCGTACTAGCGGGAGAGAGTATACGCAGTATTTT
TRBV7-3,.,.,TRBJ1-5,CASSSHRVAPWQPQHF,TGTGCCAGCAGCTCGCACAGGGTAGCGCCATGGCAGCCCCAGCATTTT
TRBV7-8,.,.,TRBJ2-1,CASSSAGGATLSYNEQFF,TGTGCCAGCAGCTCGGCTGGGGGGGCCACCCTCTCCTACAATGAGCAGTTCTTC
TRBV19,once,.,TRBJ1-4,CASSIGVKLFF,TGTGCCAGTAGTATCGGGGTAAAACTGTTTTTT
TRBV2,.,TRBD1,TRBJ2-7,CASRTGTDYEQYF,TGTGCCAGCAGAACCGGGACAGACTACGAGCAGTACTTC
TRBV27,.,TRBD2,TRBJ2-5,CASRPGLAHETQYF,TGTGCCAGCAGACCGGGACTAGCTCATGAGACCCAGTACTTC
TRBV6-4,once,TRBD1,TRBJ2-1,CASSPWTGYNEQFF,TGTGCCAGCAGTCCCTGGACAGGGTACAATGAGCAGTTCTTC
TRBV5-8,once,TRBD2,TRBJ2-1,CASSLGLAESNEQFF,TGTGCCAGCAGCCTCGGACTAGCGGAAAGCAATGAGCAGTTCTTC
TRBV19,.,TRBD1,TRBJ1-2,CASGTGVLLNGYTF,TGTGCCAGCGGGACAGGGGTTTTGCTGAATGGCTACACCTTC
TRBV30,few,TRBD1,TRBJ1-1,CAWSSGTGVTEAFF,TGTGCCTGGAGTTCCGGGACAGGGGTCACTGAAGCTTTCTTT
TRBV9,.,TRBD1,TRBJ2-5,CASSVGTGGRETQYF,TGTGCCAGCAGCGTAGGGACAGGGGGCAGAGAGACCCAGTACTTC
TRBV6-1,.,TRBD1,TRBJ2-2,CASRERQGRDTGELFF,TGTGCCAGCAGGGAAAGACAGGGGCGCGACACCGGGGAGCTGTTTTTT
TRBV5-6,.,TRBD2,TRBJ2-3,CASRPLSGGGADTQYF,TGTGCCAGCAGACCTCTTTCGGGAGGGGGGGCAGATACGCAGTATTTT
TRBV29-1,once,TRBD1,TRBJ1-1,CSVHRDRDATEAFF,TGCAGCGTTCACCGGGACAGGGACGCCACTGAAGCTTTCTTT
TRBV7-9,.,.,TRBJ2-2,CASSLTRDPGELFF,TGTGCCAGCAGCTTAACTAGAGACCCCGGGGAGCTGTTTTTT
TRBV6-5,.,.,TRBJ1-4,CASSPGLSEKLFF,TGTGCCAGCAGTCCAGGCTTGTCTGAAAAACTGTTTTTT
TRBV19,.,TRBD1,TRBJ2-7,CASSETGAYEQYF,TGTGCCAGTAGCGAAACAGGGGCCTACGAGCAGTACTTC
TRBV29-1,.,.,TRBJ1-2,CSVEADYGYTF,TGCAGCGTTGAAGCAGACTACGGCTACACCTTC
TRBV6-1,.,.,TRBJ2-7,CAARTDFTYEQYF,TGTGCAGCCAGGACAGACTTTACCTACGAGCAGTACTTC
TRBV5-5,.,.,TRBJ2-5,CASSLQVGETQYF,TGTGCCAGCAGCTTACAGGTAGGAGAGACCCAGTACTTC
TRBV15,.,TRBD1,TRBJ2-7,CATSARQGSYEQYF,TGTGCCACCAGCGCCCGACAGGGGTCCTACGAGCAGTACTTC
TRBV5-1,.,TRBD2,TRBJ2-7,CASRPLAGAEQYF,TGCGCCAGCCGACCACTAGCGGGGGCCGAGCAGTACTTC
TRBV20-1,.,.,TRBJ2-3,CTARRGDTQYF,TGCACCGCGCGCCGGGGAGATACGCAGTATTTT
TRBV30,.,.,TRBJ2-2,CAWSRTRSIGELFF,TGTGCCTGGAGTCGGACAAGATCCATCGGGGAGCTGTTTTTT
TRBV19,.,.,TRBJ2-1,CASSIGGGDAKNEQFF,TGTGCCAGTAGTATTGGTGGGGGCGACGCCAAAAATGAGCAGTTCTTC
TRBV19,.,TRBD2,TRBJ2-1,CASSMQASGYNEQFF,TGTGCCAGTAGTATGCAGGCTAGCGGCTACAATGAGCAGTTCTTC
TRBV27,.,.,TRBJ2-1,CASSLRRGSNEQFF,TGTGCCAGCAGTTTACGACGAGGCAGCAATGAGCAGTTCTTC
TRBV4-1,.,.,TRBJ2-1,CASSQGHPVSQQFF,TGCGCCAGCAGCCAAGGTCACCCCGTCAGTCAGCAGTTCTTC
TRBV19,.,TRBD1,TRBJ2-7,CASSIMRDRGVEQYF,TGTGCCAGTAGTATTATGCGGGACAGGGGCGTGGAGCAGTACTTC
TRBV10-3,.,.,TRBJ1-6,CAISFDRNNSPLHF,TGTGCCATCAGCTTTGACAGGAATAATTCACCCCTCCACTTT
TRBV6-6,.,TRBD2,TRBJ2-2,CASGLAGTGELFF,TGTGCCAGCGGACTAGCGGGTACCGGGGAGCTGTTTTTT
TRBV19,.,TRBD1,TRBJ2-1,CASSWDRGGSVSAEQFF,TGTGCCAGTAGTTGGGACAGGGGTGGGTCGGTCTCAGCTGAGCAGTTCTTC
TRBV6-5,.,TRBD1,TRBJ2-7,CASSLGTASYEQYF,TGTGCCAGCAGTTTAGGGACAGCTTCCTACGAGCAGTACTTC
TRBV6-1,.,.,TRBJ1-5,CASELRGSNQPQHF,TGTGCCAGCGAGTTGCGCGGTAGCAATCAGCCCCAGCATTTT